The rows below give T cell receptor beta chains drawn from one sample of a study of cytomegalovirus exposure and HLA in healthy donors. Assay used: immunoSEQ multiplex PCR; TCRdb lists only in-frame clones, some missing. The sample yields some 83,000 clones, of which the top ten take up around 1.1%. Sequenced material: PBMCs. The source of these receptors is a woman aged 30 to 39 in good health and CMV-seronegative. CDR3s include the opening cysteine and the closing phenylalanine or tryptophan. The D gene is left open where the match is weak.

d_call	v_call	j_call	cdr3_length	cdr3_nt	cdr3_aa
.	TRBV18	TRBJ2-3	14	TGTGCCAGCTCACCTAGCGGCGGCACAGATACGCAGTATTTT	CASSPSGGTDTQYF
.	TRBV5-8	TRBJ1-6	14	TGTGCCAGCAGTCGCACAGGATATAATTCACCCCTCCACTTT	CASSRTGYNSPLHF
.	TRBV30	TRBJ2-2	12	TGTGCCTGGAGCGGTGTCTCCGGGGAGCTGTTTTTT	CAWSGVSGELFF
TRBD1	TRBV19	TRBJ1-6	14	TGTGCCAGTAGTGTCCGGGACAGGCAGACACCCCTCCACTTT	CASSVRDRQTPLHF
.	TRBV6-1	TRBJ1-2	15	TGTGCCAGCAGTGAATGGACTGGTTCTAACTATGGCTACACCTTC	CASSEWTGSNYGYTF
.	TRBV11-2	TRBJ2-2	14	TGTGCCAGCAGCTCAGGACAGTCTACCGGGGAGCTGTTTTTT	CASSSGQSTGELFF
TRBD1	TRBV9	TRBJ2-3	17	TGTGCCAGCAGCGCCAAGACAGGGGCCGAGTGGACAGATACGCAGTATTTT	CASSAKTGAEWTDTQYF
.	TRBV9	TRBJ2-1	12	TGTGCCAGCAGCGTCCCCCCGGGTGAGCAGTTCTTC	CASSVPPGEQFF
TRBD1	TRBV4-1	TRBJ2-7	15	TGCGCCAGCAGCCAAGATGAACAGGGGGCGCGGGAGCAGTACTTC	CASSQDEQGAREQYF
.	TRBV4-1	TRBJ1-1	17	TGCGCCAGCAGCCAGCCCTCCGGAGGACGGGGTCAGACTGAAGCTTTCTTT	CASSQPSGGRGQTEAFF
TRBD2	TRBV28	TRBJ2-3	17	TGTGCCAGCAGTGCGTTGACTAGCGGGAGGGCCAAAGATACGCAGTATTTT	CASSALTSGRAKDTQYF
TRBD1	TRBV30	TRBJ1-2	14	TGTGCCTGGAGTGTAAACAGGGGGTTCTCTGGCTACACCTTC	CAWSVNRGFSGYTF
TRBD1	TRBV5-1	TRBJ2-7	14	TGCGCCAGCAGCTTATGGACAGGGTCTGACGAGCAGTACTTC	CASSLWTGSDEQYF
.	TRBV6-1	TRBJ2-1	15	TGTGCCAGCAAAGTTATGAGCGGACCCTACAATGAGCAGTTCTTC	CASKVMSGPYNEQFF
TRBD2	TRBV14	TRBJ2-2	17	TGTGCCAGCAGCCCCAACTCCGGACTAGCGGGAGCGCGGGAGCTGTTTTTT	CASSPNSGLAGARELFF
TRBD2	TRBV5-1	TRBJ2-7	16	TGCGCCAGCAGCTCCGGGGGGCTAGCGGGAGTAGAGGAGCAGTACTTC	CASSSGGLAGVEEQYF
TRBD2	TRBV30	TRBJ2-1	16	TGTGCCTGGAGTGGGCAAGCGGGAGGGGTCGACAATGAGCAGTTCTTC	CAWSGQAGGVDNEQFF
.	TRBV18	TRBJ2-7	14	TGTGCCAGCTCACCGGTGGAGGGACCCTACGAGCAGTACTTC	CASSPVEGPYEQYF
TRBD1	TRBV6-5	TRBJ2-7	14	TGTGCCAGCAGTCCATCCAGGACAGGGAGCGAGCAGTACTTC	CASSPSRTGSEQYF
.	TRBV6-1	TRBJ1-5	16	TGTGCCAGCAGTGAGTCGGGACATCGTTTTAATCAGCCCCAGCATTTT	CASSESGHRFNQPQHF
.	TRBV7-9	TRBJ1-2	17	TGTGCCAGCAGCCCAAACTATTACAGGGCTTCTAACTATGGCTACACCTTC	CASSPNYYRASNYGYTF
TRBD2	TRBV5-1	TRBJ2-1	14	TGCGCCAGCAGCTGGCGACTAGCGGGAGGTGAGCAGTTCTTC	CASSWRLAGGEQFF
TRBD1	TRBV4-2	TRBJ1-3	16	TGTGCCAGCAGCCAGGGCCACAGGGGAGATGGAAACAACATATATTTT	CASSQGHRGDGNNIYF
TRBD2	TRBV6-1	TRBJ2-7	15	TGTGCCAGCAGTGAAGGGGGCGGGAGCTCCTACGAGCAGTACTTC	CASSEGGGSSYEQYF
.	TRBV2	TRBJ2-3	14	TGTGCCAGCAGCGAGCAGGGCCGGACAGATACGCAGTATTTT	CASSEQGRTDTQYF
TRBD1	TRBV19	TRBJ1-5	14	TGTGCCAGTAGTATGATACAGGGGGATCAGCCCCAGCATTTT	CASSMIQGDQPQHF
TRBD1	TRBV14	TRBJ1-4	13	TGTGCCAGCAGCCAAGACAGGGGGGAAAAACTGTTTTTT	CASSQDRGEKLFF
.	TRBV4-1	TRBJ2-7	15	TGCGCCAGCAGCCAAGGAGACTCAGAGGCATACGAGCAGTACTTC	CASSQGDSEAYEQYF
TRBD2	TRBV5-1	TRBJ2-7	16	TGCGCCAGCAGCGATGGGGTAGCGGGCCGCGCCTACGAGCAGTACTTC	CASSDGVAGRAYEQYF
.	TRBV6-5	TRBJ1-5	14	TGTGCCAGCAGAAAGACCGCCAGCGGTCAGCCCCAGCATTTT	CASRKTASGQPQHF
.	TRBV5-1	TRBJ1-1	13	TGCGCCAGCAGCTTTCAGGGGAACACTGAAGCTTTCTTT	CASSFQGNTEAFF
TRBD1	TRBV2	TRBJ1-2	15	TGTGCCAGCAGGGAAAGACAGGGGGCAGCTAATGGCTACACCTTC	CASRERQGAANGYTF
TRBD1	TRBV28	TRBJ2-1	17	TGTGCCAGCAGTACTCTCTTCGGGACAGGGGGTGGGAATGAGCAGTTCTTC	CASSTLFGTGGGNEQFF
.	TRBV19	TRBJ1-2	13	TGTGCCAGTAGTGACAGTTCATACTATGGCTACACCTTC	CASSDSSYYGYTF
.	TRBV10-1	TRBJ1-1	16	TGCGCCAGCAGTGATTCGGGACTCCCTTTGGGGACTGAAGCTTTCTTT	CASSDSGLPLGTEAFF
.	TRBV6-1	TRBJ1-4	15	TGTGCCAGCAGGGGTACAGGGTCGGCTAATGAAAAACTGTTTTTT	CASRGTGSANEKLFF
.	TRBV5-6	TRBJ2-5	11	TGTGCCAGCAGTATTCAGGGGACCCAGTACTTC	CASSIQGTQYF
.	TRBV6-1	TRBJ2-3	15	TGTGCCAGCACCCCCGCGGACAGCTCCACAGATACGCAGTATTTT	CASTPADSSTDTQYF
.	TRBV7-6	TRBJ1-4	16	TGTGCCAGCAGCCCTTTGACAGACGGGGGTAATGAAAAACTGTTTTTT	CASSPLTDGGNEKLFF
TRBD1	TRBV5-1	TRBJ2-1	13	TGCGCCAGCAGCTGGGACAGGGGTGGGGAGCAGTTCTTC	CASSWDRGGEQFF
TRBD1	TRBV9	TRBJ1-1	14	TGTGCCAGCAGCCGGGACAGTTTGAACACTGAAGCTTTCTTT	CASSRDSLNTEAFF
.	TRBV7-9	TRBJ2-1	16	TGTGCCAGCAGCTCTGATAGAATGGTCTCCTACAATGAGCAGTTCTTC	CASSSDRMVSYNEQFF
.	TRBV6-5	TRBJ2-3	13	TGTGCCAGCAGTTACGGAGCCTCAGATACGCAGTATTTT	CASSYGASDTQYF
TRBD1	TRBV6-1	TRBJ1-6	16	TGTGCCAGCAGTGAAAGCTCGACAGGGATAAATTCACCCCTCCACTTT	CASSESSTGINSPLHF
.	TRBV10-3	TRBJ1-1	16	TGTGCCATCAGTGAGTCGGCAGGGCGAGGGAACACTGAAGCTTTCTTT	CAISESAGRGNTEAFF
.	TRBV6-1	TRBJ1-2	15	TGTGCCAGCAGTGGTTTTTCACAGACAAACTATGGCTACACCTTC	CASSGFSQTNYGYTF
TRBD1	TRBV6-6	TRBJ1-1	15	TGTGCCAGCACACCAAATGACAGGGGTGGTACTGAAGCTTTCTTT	CASTPNDRGGTEAFF
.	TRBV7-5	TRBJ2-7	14	TGTGCCAGAAGCGTCCGACAGGGTGACGACGAGCAGTACTTC	CARSVRQGDDEQYF
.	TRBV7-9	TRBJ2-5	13	TGTGCCAGCAGCTTAGGGGTACAGGAGACCCAGTACTTC	CASSLGVQETQYF
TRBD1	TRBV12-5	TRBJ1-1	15	TGTGCTAGCCAACCGGGACAGGGGTCGAACACTGAAGCTTTCTTT	CASQPGQGSNTEAFF
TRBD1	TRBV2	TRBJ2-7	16	TGTGCCAGCGGTTGGAGACAGGGAACGCCTGCGGTCGAGCAGTACTTC	CASGWRQGTPAVEQYF
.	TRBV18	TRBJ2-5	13	TGTGCCAGCTCACCCGGACAGAAAGAGACCCAGTACTTC	CASSPGQKETQYF
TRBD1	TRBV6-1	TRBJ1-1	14	TGTGCCAGCAGTGAAGTTTGGGACAGCGGGAGAGCTTTCTTT	CASSEVWDSGRAFF
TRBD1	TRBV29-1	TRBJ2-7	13	TGCAGCGTTCCCGGGACAGGGTCACACGAGCAGTACTTC	CSVPGTGSHEQYF